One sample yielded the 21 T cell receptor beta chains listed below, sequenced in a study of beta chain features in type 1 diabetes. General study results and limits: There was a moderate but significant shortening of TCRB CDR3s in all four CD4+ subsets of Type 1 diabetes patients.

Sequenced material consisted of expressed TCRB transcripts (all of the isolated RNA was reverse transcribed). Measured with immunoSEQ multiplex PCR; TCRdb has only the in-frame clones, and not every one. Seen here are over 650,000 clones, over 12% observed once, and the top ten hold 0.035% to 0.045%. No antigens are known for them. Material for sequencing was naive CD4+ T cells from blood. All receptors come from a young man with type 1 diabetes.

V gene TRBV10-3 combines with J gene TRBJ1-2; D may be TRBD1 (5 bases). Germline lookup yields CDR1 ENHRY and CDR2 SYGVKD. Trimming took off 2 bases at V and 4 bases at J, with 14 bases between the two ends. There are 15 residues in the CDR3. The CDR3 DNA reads TGTGCCATCAGTGAGCTTAACGCGGGGGTCTATGGCTACACCTTC. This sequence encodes CAISELNAGVYGYTF.

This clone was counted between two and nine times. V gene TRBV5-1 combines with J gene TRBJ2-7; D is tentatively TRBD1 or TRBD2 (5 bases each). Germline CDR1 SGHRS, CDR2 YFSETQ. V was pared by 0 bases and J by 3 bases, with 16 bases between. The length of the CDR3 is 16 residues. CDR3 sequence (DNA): TGCGCCAGCAGCTTGGCCGGGGACGCCAGGATCTACGAGCAGTACTTC. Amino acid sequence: CASSLAGDARIYEQYF.

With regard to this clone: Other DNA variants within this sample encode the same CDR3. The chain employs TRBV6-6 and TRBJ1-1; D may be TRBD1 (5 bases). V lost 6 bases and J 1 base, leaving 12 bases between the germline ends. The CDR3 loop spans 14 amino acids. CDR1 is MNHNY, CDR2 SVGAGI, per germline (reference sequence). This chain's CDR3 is CASSLPQGNTEAFF. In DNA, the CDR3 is TGTGCCAGCAGCCTACCCCAGGGGAACACTGAAGCTTTCTTT.

The CDR3 sequence is CASSLEGDLANYGYTF. Written as DNA, the CDR3 is TGTGCCAGCAGCTTAGAAGGGGACCTAGCTAACTATGGCTACACCTTC. The chain combines TRBV7-2 with TRBJ1-2; possibly TRBD1 for D (5 bases). Germline CDR1 reads SGHTA; CDR2 reads FQGNSA. The CDR3 contains 16 residues. V was clipped by 1 base and J by 0 bases, with 12 bases between them.

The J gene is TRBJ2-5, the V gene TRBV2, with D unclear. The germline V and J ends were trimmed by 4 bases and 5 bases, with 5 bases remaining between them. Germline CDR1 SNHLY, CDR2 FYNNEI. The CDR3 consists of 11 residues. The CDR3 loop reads CASSALETQYF. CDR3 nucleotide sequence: TGTGCCAGCAGTGCCCTGGAGACCCAGTACTTC.

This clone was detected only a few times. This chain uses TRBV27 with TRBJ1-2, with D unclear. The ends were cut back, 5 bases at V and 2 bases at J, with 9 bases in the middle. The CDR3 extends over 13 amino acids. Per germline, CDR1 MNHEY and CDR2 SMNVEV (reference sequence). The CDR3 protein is CASSLRSNYGYTF. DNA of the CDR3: TGTGCCAGCAGTCTGCGGTCGAACTATGGCTACACCTTC.

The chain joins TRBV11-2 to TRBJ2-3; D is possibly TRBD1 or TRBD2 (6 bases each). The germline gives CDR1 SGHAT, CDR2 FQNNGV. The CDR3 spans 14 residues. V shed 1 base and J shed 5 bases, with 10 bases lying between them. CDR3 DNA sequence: TGTGCCAGCAGCTTAGGGGGGGCCCAAGATACGCAGTATTTT. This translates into CASSLGGAQDTQYF.

CDR3 in DNA: TGTGCCAGCAGCCTTGGGGTAGCGTCCTTGGAGACCCAGTACTTC. Amino acids: CASSLGVASLETQYF. The V and J genes are TRBV7-2 and TRBJ2-5; perhaps TRBD2 as D (5 bases). The CDR3 runs to 15 residues. CDR1 is SGHTA, CDR2 FQGNSA, per germline. Trimming pared 5 bases from V and 5 bases from J, leaving 18 bases between.

The CDR3 loop reads CASRLSGTGGRNEQFF. As DNA, the CDR3 is TGTGCCAGCAGACTATCCGGGACAGGGGGCCGGAATGAGCAGTTCTTC. This chain connects TRBV18 to TRBJ2-1; TRBD1 agrees at 12 bases. CDR1 KGHSH and CDR2 LQKENI come from the germline V gene. The J segment lost 7 bases and the V segment lost 8 bases, leaving 12 bases of the junction unmatched. This CDR3 spans 16 amino acids.

The CDR3 coding sequence is TGTGCCAGCTCACCTGTACCTGACAGGGTTGACTCACCCCTCCACTTT. Protein: CASSPVPDRVDSPLHF. The chain combines TRBV18 with TRBJ1-6; 7 nucleotides align to TRBD1. Germline values: CDR1 KGHSH, CDR2 LQKENI. After removal of 3 bases from V and 10 bases from J, the junction contained 12 bases not matched to a gene. This CDR3 is 16 amino acids long.

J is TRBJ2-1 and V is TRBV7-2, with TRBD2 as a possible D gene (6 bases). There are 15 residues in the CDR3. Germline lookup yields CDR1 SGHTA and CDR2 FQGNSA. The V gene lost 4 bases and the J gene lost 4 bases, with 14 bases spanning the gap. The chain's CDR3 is CASSSYRDSYNEQFF. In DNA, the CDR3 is TGTGCCAGCAGCTCCTACCGGGACTCGTACAATGAGCAGTTCTTC.

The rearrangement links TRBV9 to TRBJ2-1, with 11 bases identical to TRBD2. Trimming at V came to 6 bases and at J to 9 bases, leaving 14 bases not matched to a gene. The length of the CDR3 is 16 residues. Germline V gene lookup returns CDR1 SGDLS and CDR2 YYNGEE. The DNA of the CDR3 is TGTGCCAGCACCGAAACCATTAGCGGGGGGGCTGGTGAGCAGTTCTTC. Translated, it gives CASTETISGGAGEQFF.

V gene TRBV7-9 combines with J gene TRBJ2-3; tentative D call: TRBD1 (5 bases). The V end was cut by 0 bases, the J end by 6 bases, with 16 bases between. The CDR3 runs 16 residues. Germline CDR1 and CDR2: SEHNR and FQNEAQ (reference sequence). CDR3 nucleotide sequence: TGTGCCAGCAGCTTAGCCCCCGGCAGGGTTGAGGATACGCAGTATTTT. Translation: CASSLAPGRVEDTQYF.

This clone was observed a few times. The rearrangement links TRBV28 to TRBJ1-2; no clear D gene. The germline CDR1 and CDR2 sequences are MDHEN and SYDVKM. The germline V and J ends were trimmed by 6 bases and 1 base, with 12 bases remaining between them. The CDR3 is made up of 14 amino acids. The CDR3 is CASRSITVNYGYTF. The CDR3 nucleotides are TGTGCCAGCAGATCCATCACGGTTAACTATGGCTACACCTTC.

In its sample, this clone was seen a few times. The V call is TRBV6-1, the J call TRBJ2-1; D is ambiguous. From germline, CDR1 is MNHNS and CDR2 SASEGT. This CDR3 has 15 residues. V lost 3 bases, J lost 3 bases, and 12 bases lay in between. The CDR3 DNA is TGTGCCAGCAGTGAGGGCCCGCTGGGCTACAATGAGCAGTTCTTC. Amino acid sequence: CASSEGPLGYNEQFF.

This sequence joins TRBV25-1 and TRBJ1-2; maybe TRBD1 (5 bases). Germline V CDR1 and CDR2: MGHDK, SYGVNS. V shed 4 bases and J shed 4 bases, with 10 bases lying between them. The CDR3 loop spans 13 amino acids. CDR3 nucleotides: TGTGCCAGCAGTGCCCAGGGTAGCTATGGCTACACCTTC. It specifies CASSAQGSYGYTF.

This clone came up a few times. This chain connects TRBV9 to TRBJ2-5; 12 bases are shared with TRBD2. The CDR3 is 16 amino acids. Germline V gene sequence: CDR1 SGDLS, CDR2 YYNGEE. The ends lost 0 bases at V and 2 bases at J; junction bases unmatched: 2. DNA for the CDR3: TGTGCCAGCAGCGTAGGGACTAGCGGGGCGCAAGAGACCCAGTACTTC. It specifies CASSVGTSGAQETQYF.

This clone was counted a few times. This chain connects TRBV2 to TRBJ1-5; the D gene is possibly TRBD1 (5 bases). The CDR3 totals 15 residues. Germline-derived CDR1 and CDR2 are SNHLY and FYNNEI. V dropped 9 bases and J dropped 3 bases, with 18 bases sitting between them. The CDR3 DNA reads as TGTGCCAGTGGCTACTGGGACTTTAACAATCAGCCCCAGCATTTT. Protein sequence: CASGYWDFNNQPQHF.

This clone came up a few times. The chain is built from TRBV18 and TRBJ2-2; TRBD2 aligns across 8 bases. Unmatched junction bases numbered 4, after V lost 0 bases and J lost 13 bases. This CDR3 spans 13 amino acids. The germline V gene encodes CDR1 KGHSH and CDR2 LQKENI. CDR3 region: CASSPPSGSALFF. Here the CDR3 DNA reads TGTGCCAGCTCACCACCAAGCGGGAGTGCGCTGTTTTTT.

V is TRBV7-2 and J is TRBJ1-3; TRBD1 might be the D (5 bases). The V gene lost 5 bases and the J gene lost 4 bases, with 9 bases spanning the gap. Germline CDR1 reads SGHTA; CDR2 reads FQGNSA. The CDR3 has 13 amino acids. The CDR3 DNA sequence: TGTGCCAGCAGCACGACAGTAGGAAACACCATATATTTT. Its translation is CASSTTVGNTIYF.

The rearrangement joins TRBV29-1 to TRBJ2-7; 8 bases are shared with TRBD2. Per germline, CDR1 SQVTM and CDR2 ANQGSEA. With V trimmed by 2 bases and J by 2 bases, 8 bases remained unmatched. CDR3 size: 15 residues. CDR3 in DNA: TGCAGCGTTGAAACGTCTAGCGGGCGCCCCTACGAGCAGTACTTC. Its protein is CSVETSSGRPYEQYF.